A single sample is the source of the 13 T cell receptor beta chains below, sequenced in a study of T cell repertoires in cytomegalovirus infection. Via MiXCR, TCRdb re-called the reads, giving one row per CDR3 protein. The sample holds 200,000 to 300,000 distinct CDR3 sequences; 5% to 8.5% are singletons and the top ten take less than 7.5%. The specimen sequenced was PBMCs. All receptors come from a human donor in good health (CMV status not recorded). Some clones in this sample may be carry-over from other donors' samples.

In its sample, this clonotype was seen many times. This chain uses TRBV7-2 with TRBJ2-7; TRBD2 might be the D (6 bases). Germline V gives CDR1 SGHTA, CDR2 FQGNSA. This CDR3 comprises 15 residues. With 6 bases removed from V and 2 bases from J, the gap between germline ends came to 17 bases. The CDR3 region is CASRPTRDFPYEQYF. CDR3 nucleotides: TGTGCCAGCAGACCCACCCGGGACTTCCCCTACGAGCAGTACTTC.

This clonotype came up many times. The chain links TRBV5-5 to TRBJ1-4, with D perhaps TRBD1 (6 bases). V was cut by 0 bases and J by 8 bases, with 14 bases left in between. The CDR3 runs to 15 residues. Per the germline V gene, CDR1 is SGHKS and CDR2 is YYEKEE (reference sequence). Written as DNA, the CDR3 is TGTGCCAGCAGCTTGGGAACAGGGTTAGGCGAAAAACTGTTTTTT. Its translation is CASSLGTGLGEKLFF. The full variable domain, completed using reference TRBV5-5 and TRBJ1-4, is DAGVTQSPTHLIKTRGQQVTLRCSPISGHKSVSWYQQVLGQGPQFIFQYYEKEERGRGNFPDRFSARQFPNYSSELNVNALLLGDSALYLCASSLGTGLGEKLFFGSGTQLSVL.

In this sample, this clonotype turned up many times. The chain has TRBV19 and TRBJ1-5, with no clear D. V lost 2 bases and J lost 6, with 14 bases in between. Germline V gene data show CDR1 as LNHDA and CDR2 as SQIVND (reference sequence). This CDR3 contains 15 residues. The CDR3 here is CASSIKQIRSQPQHF. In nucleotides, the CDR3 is TGTGCCAGTAGTATAAAACAGATCCGAAGTCAGCCCCAGCATTTT.

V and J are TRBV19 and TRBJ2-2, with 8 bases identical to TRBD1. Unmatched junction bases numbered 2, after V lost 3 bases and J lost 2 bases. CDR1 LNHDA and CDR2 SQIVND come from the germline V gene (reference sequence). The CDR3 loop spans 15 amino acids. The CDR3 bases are TGTGCCAGTAGTATGGGACAGGTCAACACCGGGGAGCTGTTTTTT. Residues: CASSMGQVNTGELFF.

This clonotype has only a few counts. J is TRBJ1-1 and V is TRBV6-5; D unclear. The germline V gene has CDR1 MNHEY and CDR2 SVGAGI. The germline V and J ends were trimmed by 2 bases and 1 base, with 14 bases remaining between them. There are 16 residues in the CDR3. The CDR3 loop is CASSYRGFGANTEAFF. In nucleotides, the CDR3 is TGTGCCAGCAGTTACAGAGGGTTCGGCGCGAACACTGAAGCTTTCTTT.

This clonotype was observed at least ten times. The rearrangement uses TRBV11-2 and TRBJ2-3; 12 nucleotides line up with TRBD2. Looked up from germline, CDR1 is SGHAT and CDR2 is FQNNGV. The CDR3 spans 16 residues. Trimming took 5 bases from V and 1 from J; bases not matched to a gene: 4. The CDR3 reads CASSPGTSGRTDTQYF. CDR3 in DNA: TGTGCCAGCAGCCCCGGGACTAGCGGGCGCACAGATACGCAGTATTTT.

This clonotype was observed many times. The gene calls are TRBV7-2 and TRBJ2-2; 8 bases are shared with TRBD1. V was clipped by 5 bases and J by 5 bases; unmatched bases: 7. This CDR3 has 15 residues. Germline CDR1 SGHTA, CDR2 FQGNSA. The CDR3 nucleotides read TGTGCCAGCAGCCAAGACCGACAGGGGACCGGGGAGCTGTTTTTT. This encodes CASSQDRQGTGELFF.

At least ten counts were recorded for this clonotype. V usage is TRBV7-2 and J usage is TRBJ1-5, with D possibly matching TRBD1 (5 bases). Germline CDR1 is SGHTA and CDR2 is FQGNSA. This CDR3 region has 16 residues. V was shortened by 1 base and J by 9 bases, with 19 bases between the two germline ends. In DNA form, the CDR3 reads TGTGCCAGCAGCTTAGAAGACCCGGGACTCCTAGGGCCCCAGCATTTT. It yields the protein CASSLEDPGLLGPQHF.

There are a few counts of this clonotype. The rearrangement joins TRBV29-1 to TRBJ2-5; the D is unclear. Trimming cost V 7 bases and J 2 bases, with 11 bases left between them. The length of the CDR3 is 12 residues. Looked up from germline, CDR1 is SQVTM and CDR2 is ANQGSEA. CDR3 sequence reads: CSASDGQETQYF. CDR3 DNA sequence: TGCAGCGCTTCGGACGGACAAGAGACCCAGTACTTC.

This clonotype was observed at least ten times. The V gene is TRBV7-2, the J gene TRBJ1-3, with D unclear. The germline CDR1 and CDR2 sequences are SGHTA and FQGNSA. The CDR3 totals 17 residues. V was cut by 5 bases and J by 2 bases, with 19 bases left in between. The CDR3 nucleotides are TGTGCCAGCAGCCCCGAAGGCCCCTCGGGGACTGGAAACACCATATATTTT. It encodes CASSPEGPSGTGNTIYF.

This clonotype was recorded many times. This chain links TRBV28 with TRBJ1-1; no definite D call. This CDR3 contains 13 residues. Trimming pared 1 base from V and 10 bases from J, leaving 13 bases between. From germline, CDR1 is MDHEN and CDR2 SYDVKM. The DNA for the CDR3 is TGTGCCAGCAGTTTATTGGGTGACGGTGGAGCTTTCTTT. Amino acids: CASSLLGDGGAFF.

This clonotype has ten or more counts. The DNA for the CDR3 is TGTGCCAGCAGCTTGAGACGGAGCTCCTACAATGAGCAGTTCTTC. This encodes CASSLRRSSYNEQFF. The chain recombines TRBV5-4 with TRBJ2-1, with unresolved D. The CDR3 runs to 15 residues. V gave up 1 base and J gave up 0 bases, with 8 bases separating them. In germline, CDR1 is SGHNT, CDR2 YYREEE (reference sequence).

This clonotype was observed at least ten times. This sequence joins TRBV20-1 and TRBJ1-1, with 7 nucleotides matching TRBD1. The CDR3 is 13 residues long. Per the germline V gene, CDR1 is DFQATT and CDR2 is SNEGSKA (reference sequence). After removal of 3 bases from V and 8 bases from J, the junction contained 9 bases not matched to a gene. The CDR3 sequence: CSASRQGHSEAFF. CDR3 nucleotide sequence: TGCAGTGCTAGTAGACAGGGCCATTCGGAAGCTTTCTTT.